The 29 T cell receptor beta chains below come from one sample, sequenced in a study of blood T cell repertoires in COVID-19 (dated by TCRdb to the early 2020s). The method was the immunoSEQ multiplex PCR assay. This immuneACCESS table, as held by TCRdb, lists in-frame sequences with V and J called but not all clones. Of the missing ones, under half trace to an unresolved V gene in checked studies; the others have no known cause. A total of roughly 180,000 clones appear in this sample, about 84% of them only once. Clones ranked in the top ten supply about 4.8% of the sample. Material: peripheral blood. All receptors come from a woman in her twenties or thirties with acute or convalescent COVID-19.

This rearrangement joins TRBV29-1 to TRBJ2-1; the match to TRBD2 covers 12 bases. The CDR3 length is 16 residues. Germline CDR1 is SQVTM and CDR2 is ANQGSEA. The J segment lost 6 bases and the V segment lost 3 bases, leaving 9 bases of the junction unmatched. The CDR3 DNA follows: TGCAGCGTTGAGGGGACTAGCGGGTCGCGAGGCAATGAGCAGTTCTTC. Translated, it gives CSVEGTSGSRGNEQFF.

This sequence joins TRBV5-1 and TRBJ2-7; 8 bases fit TRBD2. Germline V gene sequence: CDR1 SGHRS, CDR2 YFSETQ. The CDR3 has 15 residues. With V trimmed by 0 bases and J by 4 bases, 6 bases remained unmatched. CDR3 DNA: TGCGCCAGCAGCTTGGTCCTAGCGGGTGATTACGAGCAGTACTTC. Protein: CASSLVLAGDYEQYF.

This clone came up a few times. The CDR3 region has the DNA TGTGCCAGTAGTATAGCACCCCGGGGCCAAGAGACCCAGTACTTC. Protein product: CASSIAPRGQETQYF. The rearrangement joins TRBV19 to TRBJ2-5; possibly TRBD2 for D (5 bases). The CDR3 consists of 15 residues. V was pared by 1 base and J by 1 base, with 10 bases between. CDR1 is LNHDA and CDR2 is SQIVND in the germline V gene (reference sequence).

V usage is TRBV19 and J usage is TRBJ1-3, with D possibly being TRBD1 (5 bases). Germline V gene sequence: CDR1 LNHDA, CDR2 SQIVND (reference sequence). Trimming stripped 6 bases from V and 2 bases from J, with 11 bases between. This CDR3 comprises 14 residues. This CDR3 is CASRTGRTGNTIYF. In DNA form, the CDR3 reads TGTGCCAGTAGAACAGGACGGACTGGAAACACCATATATTTT.

This chain joins TRBV3-1 (or the pseudogene TRBV3-2) and TRBJ2-7; D possibly corresponds to TRBD2 (6 bases). Trimming took 4 bases from V and 7 from J, leaving 17 bases between them. Germline assignment: CDR1 LGHDT and CDR2 YNNKEL (reference sequence). CDR3 length: 14 amino acids. This CDR3 is CASSPGLLAGEQYF. The CDR3 bases are TGTGCCAGCAGCCCGGGACTGCTGGCTGGGGAGCAGTACTTC.

In nucleotides, the CDR3 is TGCGCCAGCAGCTTGTGGCAGGGGGAAGGCTACACCTTC. It encodes CASSLWQGEGYTF. The gene calls are TRBV5-1 and TRBJ1-2; 7 positions agree with TRBD1. This CDR3 is built from 13 residues. V was clipped by 1 base and J by 8 bases; unmatched bases: 5. Germline loops: CDR1 SGHRS, CDR2 YFSETQ.

V and J are TRBV7-9 and TRBJ2-1, with 11 bases aligning to TRBD2. CDR3 length: 14 amino acids. The germline CDR1 and CDR2 sequences are SEHNR and FQNEAQ (reference sequence). V lost 5 bases and J lost 5; bases outside the gene matches: 2. This CDR3 is CASSLLAGDNEQFF. CDR3 in DNA: TGTGCCAGCAGCCTACTAGCGGGGGACAATGAGCAGTTCTTC.

This clone was seen only once. V and J are TRBV28 and TRBJ1-1; 8 bases line up with TRBD1. The CDR3 is 13 amino acids. Per the germline V gene, CDR1 is MDHEN and CDR2 is SYDVKM. The trim removed 5 bases at V and 7 bases at J, leaving 6 bases unmatched. CDR3 bases: TGTGCCAGCAGTCCAGGACAGGGCGGTGAAGCTTTCTTT. Encoded protein: CASSPGQGGEAFF.

This chain joins TRBV9 and TRBJ1-3; D perhaps matches TRBD1 (5 bases). Germline assignment: CDR1 SGDLS and CDR2 YYNGEE. This CDR3 contains 15 residues. Trimming shortened V by 1 base and J by 0 bases, and 8 bases separated the two germline ends. The CDR3: CASSVTGNSGNTIYF. In DNA form, the CDR3 reads TGTGCCAGCAGCGTAACAGGCAACTCTGGAAACACCATATATTTT. Full variable domain (missing parts from reference TRBV9 and TRBJ1-3): DSGVTQTPKHLITATGQRVTLRCSPRSGDLSVYWYQQSLDQGLQFLIQYYNGEERAKGNILERFSAQQFPDLHSELNLSSLELGDSALYFCASSVTGNSGNTIYFGEGSWLTVV.

V and J are TRBV4-1 and TRBJ2-7, with TRBD2 as a possible D gene (6 bases). The length of the CDR3 is 15 residues. In germline, CDR1 is MGHRA, CDR2 YSYEKL. Trimming removed 1 base from V and 2 bases from J, with 12 bases in between. The CDR3 bases are TGCGCCAGCAGCCAAGTCGGTAGCGGAACCTACGAGCAGTACTTC. Translation: CASSQVGSGTYEQYF.

The genes are TRBV6-4 and TRBJ1-6, with D possibly being TRBD1 (5 bases). CDR1 MRHNA and CDR2 SNTAGT come from the germline V gene. This CDR3 has 13 amino acids. V was cut by 7 bases and J by 7 bases, with 11 bases left in between. In nucleotides, the CDR3 is TGTGCCAGCATTTCAGGGCTCAATTCACCCCTCCACTTT. This gives the protein CASISGLNSPLHF.

The sample holds many counts of this clone. The genes are TRBV24-1 and TRBJ2-3, with no clear D. CDR3 size: 14 residues. The ends were cut back, 7 bases at V and 4 bases at J, with 14 bases in the middle. Germline V CDR1 and CDR2: KGHDR, SFDVKD. Here the CDR3 reads CATSPARVADTQYF. The CDR3 region has the DNA TGTGCCACCAGCCCCGCCCGGGTGGCAGATACGCAGTATTTT.

The chain couples TRBV5-4 to TRBJ2-5; TRBD2 aligns across 13 bases. The CDR3 is made up of 16 amino acids. CDR1 SGHNT and CDR2 YYREEE come from the germline V gene (reference sequence). Trimming took 2 bases from V and 5 from J; bases not matched to a gene: 6. DNA for the CDR3: TGTGCCAGCAGCTTCGGGGCGGGACTAGCGGGGGAGACCCAGTACTTC. Protein product: CASSFGAGLAGETQYF.

Turning to this clone: A much larger clone differs by one base, so this may be a read error. This sequence joins TRBV10-3 and TRBJ1-2; D is undetermined. CDR1 is ENHRY and CDR2 is SYGVKD in the germline V gene. The CDR3 is made up of 13 amino acids. The CDR3: CAAGEILNYSYTF. The CDR3 nucleotides are TGTGCCGCTGGGGAGATTCTTAACTATAGCTACACCTTC.

The rearrangement joins TRBV10-2 to TRBJ1-2, with 7 bases lining up with TRBD1. CDR3 size: 15 residues. V lost 2 bases to trimming and J lost 8 bases; unmatched junction nucleotides: 11. The germline V gene has CDR1 WSHSY and CDR2 SAAADI. The CDR3 is CASSENLGGAKGYTF. The CDR3 region has the DNA TGCGCCAGCAGTGAGAATCTAGGGGGCGCGAAAGGCTACACCTTC.

The rearrangement links TRBV7-9 to TRBJ2-1; D possibly corresponds to TRBD2 (7 bases). The germline V and J ends were trimmed by 5 bases and 0 bases, with 17 bases remaining between them. This CDR3 comprises 17 residues. The germline gives CDR1 SEHNR, CDR2 FQNEAQ (reference sequence). CDR3 amino acids: CASSPRGGVRSYNEQFF. In nucleotides, the CDR3 is TGTGCCAGCAGCCCTAGGGGGGGGGTACGCTCCTACAATGAGCAGTTCTTC.

The chain uses TRBV28 and TRBJ2-3, with 8 positions matching TRBD1. Unmatched junction bases numbered 11, after V lost 3 bases and J lost 0 bases. Germline CDR1 reads MDHEN; CDR2 reads SYDVKM. This CDR3 region has 18 residues. DNA of the CDR3: TGTGCCAGCAGTTTCATCCGGGGCGGGACAGGAAGCACAGATACGCAGTATTTT. It translates to CASSFIRGGTGSTDTQYF. Complete variable domain (other parts from reference TRBV28 and TRBJ2-3): DVKVTQSSRYLVKRTGEKVFLECVQDMDHENMFWYRQDPGLGLRLIYFSYDVKMKEKGDIPEGYSVSREKKERFSLILESASTNQTSMYLCASSFIRGGTGSTDTQYFGPGTRLTVL.

This clone has just a few counts. The chain joins TRBV9 to TRBJ2-7; a possible D gene is TRBD2 (6 bases). CDR1 is SGDLS, CDR2 YYNGEE, per germline. The CDR3 is made up of 13 amino acids. V lost 3 bases and J 5 bases, leaving 12 bases between the germline ends. DNA for the CDR3: TGTGCCAGCAGCGCGAGTGGAGGGAACGAGCAGTACTTC. Translation gives CASSASGGNEQYF.

The chain joins TRBV12-3 or TRBV12-4 to TRBJ1-1; TRBD1 agrees at 7 bases. V lost 2 bases, J lost 5 bases, and 2 bases stayed unmatched. The CDR3 covers 13 residues. The CDR3 here is CASSLKQGTEAFF. The CDR3 bases are TGTGCCAGCAGTTTAAAACAGGGGACTGAAGCTTTCTTT.

This chain links TRBV5-1 with TRBJ2-1; D ambiguous. The CDR3 spans 14 residues. CDR1 is SGHRS and CDR2 is YFSETQ in the germline V gene. V was cut by 0 bases and J by 5 bases, with 9 bases left in between. CDR3 nucleotide sequence: TGCGCCAGCAGCTTGGCGGGTGGTAACAATGAGCAGTTCTTC. This translates into CASSLAGGNNEQFF.

The chain couples TRBV14 to TRBJ1-3, with unresolved D. CDR3 length equals 15 residues. CDR1 and CDR2 (germline): SGHDN, FVKESK. Trimming shortened V by 2 bases and J by 0 bases, and 8 bases separated the two germline ends. The CDR3 DNA reads as TGTGCCAGCAGCCAAATCCACATCTCTGGAAACACCATATATTTT. As protein: CASSQIHISGNTIYF.

The chain is built from TRBV7-2 and TRBJ2-7; the D gene is possibly TRBD1 (7 bases). Germline V lookup: CDR1 SGHTA, CDR2 FQGNSA. V was clipped by 2 bases and J by 6 bases, with 11 bases between them. CDR3 length: 13 amino acids. CDR3 DNA sequence: TGTGCCAGCAGCTTACGACAGGGAGGCGAGCAGTACTTC. It translates to CASSLRQGGEQYF.

This clone showed up just once. The genes are TRBV5-1 and TRBJ2-3; TRBD2 matches at 7 bases. Germline V gives CDR1 SGHRS, CDR2 YFSETQ. The CDR3 is made up of 15 amino acids. V was pared by 3 bases and J by 1 base, with 5 bases of the junction left unmatched. CDR3 residues: CASSSAGSGTDTQYF. DNA for the CDR3: TGCGCCAGCAGCTCAGCGGGATCGGGCACAGATACGCAGTATTTT.

The V call is TRBV5-1, the J call TRBJ2-7; tentative D call: TRBD1 (5 bases). The V end lost 3 bases, the J end lost 8 bases, and 24 bases lay between the germline ends. This CDR3 comprises 16 residues. CDR1 and CDR2 (germline): SGHRS, YFSETQ. CDR3 region: CASSWGSRQPSTQQYF. CDR3 bases: TGCGCCAGCAGCTGGGGATCGAGACAGCCCTCTACGCAGCAGTACTTC.

V is TRBV5-5 and J is TRBJ2-1; D gene uncertain. The CDR3 covers 15 residues. In germline, CDR1 is SGHKS, CDR2 YYEKEE (reference sequence). Trimming shortened V by 6 bases and J by 0 bases, and 13 bases separated the two germline ends. Here the CDR3 reads CASTDRQRSYNEQFF. The DNA of the CDR3 is TGTGCCAGCACCGACCGGCAGCGCTCCTACAATGAGCAGTTCTTC.

The CDR3 spells CASSMGASNEKLFF. CDR3 DNA sequence: TGTGCCAGCTCAATGGGCGCATCTAATGAAAAACTGTTTTTT. V usage is TRBV18 and J usage is TRBJ1-4; D is ambiguous. Trimming took 5 bases from V and 3 from J, leaving 10 bases between them. The CDR3 length is 14 residues. Looked up from germline, CDR1 is KGHSH and CDR2 is LQKENI.

The V and J genes are TRBV9 and TRBJ1-1; TRBD1 matches at 9 bases. V gave up 7 bases and J gave up 1 base; unmatched junction bases: 5. The CDR3 length is 14 residues. Looked up from germline, CDR1 is SGDLS and CDR2 is YYNGEE. The CDR3 spells CASAADRGNTEAFF. CDR3 DNA sequence: TGTGCCAGCGCGGCGGACAGGGGGAACACTGAAGCTTTCTTT.

The rearrangement links TRBV6-2 or TRBV6-3 to TRBJ1-4; unclear D gene. The CDR3 sequence is 15 residues long. Per germline, CDR1 MNHEY and CDR2 SVGEGT. Deletions cut 2 bases from V and 0 bases from J, with 7 bases between. The CDR3 sequence is CASSYVGTTNEKLFF. CDR3 sequence (DNA): TGTGCCAGCAGTTACGTCGGGACAACTAATGAAAAACTGTTTTTT.

This sequence joins TRBV30 and TRBJ1-4, with 8 bases aligning to TRBD1. Per germline, CDR1 GTSNPN and CDR2 SVGIG (reference sequence). The CDR3 covers 16 residues. J lost 3 bases, V lost 8 bases, and 14 bases had no gene match. The CDR3 coding sequence is TGTGCCCTAAAACAAAGCCTGGACAGGGCTAATGAAAAACTGTTTTTT. This sequence encodes CALKQSLDRANEKLFF.